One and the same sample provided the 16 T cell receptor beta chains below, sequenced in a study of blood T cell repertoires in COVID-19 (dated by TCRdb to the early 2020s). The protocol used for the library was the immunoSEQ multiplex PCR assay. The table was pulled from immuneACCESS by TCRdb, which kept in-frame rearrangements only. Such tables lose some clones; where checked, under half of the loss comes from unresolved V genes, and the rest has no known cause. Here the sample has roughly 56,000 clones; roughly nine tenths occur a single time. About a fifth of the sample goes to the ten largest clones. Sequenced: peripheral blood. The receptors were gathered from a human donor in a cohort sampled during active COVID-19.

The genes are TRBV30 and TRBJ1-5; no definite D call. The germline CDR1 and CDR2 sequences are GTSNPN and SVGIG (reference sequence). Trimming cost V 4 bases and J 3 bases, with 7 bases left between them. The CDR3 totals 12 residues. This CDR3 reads CAWKTPNQPQHF. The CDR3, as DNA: TGTGCCTGGAAGACACCCAATCAGCCCCAGCATTTT. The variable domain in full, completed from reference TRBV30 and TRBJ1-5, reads SQTIHQWPATLVQPVGSPLSLECTVEGTSNPNLYWYRQAAGRGLQLLFYSVGIGQISSEVPQNLSASRPQDRQFILSSKKLLLSDSGFYLCAWKTPNQPQHFGDGTRLSIL.

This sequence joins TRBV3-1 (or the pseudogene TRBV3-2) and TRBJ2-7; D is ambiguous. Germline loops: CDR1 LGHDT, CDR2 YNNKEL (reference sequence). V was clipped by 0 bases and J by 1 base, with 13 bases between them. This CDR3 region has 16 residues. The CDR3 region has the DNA TGTGCCAGCAGCCAAGAGGGCAAAACAACATCCTACGAGCAGTACTTC. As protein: CASSQEGKTTSYEQYF.

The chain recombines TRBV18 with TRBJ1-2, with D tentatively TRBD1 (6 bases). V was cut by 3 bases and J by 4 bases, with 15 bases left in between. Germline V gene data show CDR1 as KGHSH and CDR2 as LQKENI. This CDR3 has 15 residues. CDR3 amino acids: CASSPLTGAAYGYTF. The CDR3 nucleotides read TGTGCCAGCTCACCGTTGACAGGAGCTGCCTATGGCTACACCTTC.

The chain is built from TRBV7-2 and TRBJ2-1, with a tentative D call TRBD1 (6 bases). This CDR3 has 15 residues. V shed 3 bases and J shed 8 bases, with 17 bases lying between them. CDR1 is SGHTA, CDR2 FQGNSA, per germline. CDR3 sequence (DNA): TGTGCCAGCAGCTTTACAGGGCGTCAGTTAGATGAGCAGTTCTTC. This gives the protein CASSFTGRQLDEQFF.

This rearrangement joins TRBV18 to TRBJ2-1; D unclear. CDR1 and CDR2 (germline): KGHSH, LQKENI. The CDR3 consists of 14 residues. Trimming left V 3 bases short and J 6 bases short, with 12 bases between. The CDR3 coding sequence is TGTGCCAGCTCACCCCCGTCCTCAGGCAATGAGCAGTTCTTC. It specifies CASSPPSSGNEQFF. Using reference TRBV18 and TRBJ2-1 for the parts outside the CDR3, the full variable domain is NAGVMQNPRHLVRRRGQEARLRCSPMKGHSHVYWYRQLPEEGLKFMVYLQKENIIDESGMPKERFSAEFPKEGPSILRIQQVVRGDSAAYFCASSPPSSGNEQFFGPGTRLTVL.

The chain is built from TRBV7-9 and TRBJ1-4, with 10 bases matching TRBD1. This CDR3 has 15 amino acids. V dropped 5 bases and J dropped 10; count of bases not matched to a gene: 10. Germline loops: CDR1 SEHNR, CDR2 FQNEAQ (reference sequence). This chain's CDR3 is CASSLSGTGVAKLFF. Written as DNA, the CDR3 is TGTGCCAGCAGCCTATCCGGGACAGGGGTCGCAAAACTGTTTTTT.

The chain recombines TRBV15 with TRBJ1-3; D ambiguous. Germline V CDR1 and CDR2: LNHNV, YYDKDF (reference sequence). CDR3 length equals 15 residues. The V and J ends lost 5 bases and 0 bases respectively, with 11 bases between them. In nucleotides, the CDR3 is TGTGCCACCAGCCCGGAGGAGAGCTCTGGAAACACCATATATTTT. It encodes CATSPEESSGNTIYF.

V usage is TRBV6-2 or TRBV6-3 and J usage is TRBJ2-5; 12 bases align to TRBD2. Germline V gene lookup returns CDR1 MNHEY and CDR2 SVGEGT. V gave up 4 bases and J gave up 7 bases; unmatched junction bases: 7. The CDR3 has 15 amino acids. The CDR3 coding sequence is TGTGCCAGCAGTTTCCAACCGGGACTAGCGGGGACCCAGTACTTC. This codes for CASSFQPGLAGTQYF.

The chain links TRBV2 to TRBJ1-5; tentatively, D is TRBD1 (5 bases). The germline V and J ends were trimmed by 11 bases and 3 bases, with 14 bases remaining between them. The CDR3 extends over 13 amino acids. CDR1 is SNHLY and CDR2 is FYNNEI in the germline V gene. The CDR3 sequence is CAGTTGDNQPQHF. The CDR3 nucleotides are TGTGCCGGAACAACGGGGGACAATCAGCCCCAGCATTTT.

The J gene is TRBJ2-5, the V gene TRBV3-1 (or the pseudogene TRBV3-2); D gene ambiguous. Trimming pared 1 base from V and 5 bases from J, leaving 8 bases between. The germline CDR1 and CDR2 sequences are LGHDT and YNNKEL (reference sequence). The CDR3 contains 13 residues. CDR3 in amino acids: CASSQAVGETQYF. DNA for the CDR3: TGTGCCAGCAGCCAAGCCGTCGGGGAGACCCAGTACTTC.

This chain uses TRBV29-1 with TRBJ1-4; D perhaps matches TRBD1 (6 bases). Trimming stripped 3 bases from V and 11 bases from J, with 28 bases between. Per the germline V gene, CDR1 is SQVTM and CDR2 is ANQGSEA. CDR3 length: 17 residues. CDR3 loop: CSVEVLTGTLTWGKLFF. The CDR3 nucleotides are TGCAGCGTTGAGGTCCTAACCGGGACACTGACTTGGGGGAAACTGTTTTTT. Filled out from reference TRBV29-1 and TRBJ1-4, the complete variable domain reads SAVISQKPSRDICQRGTSLTIQCQVDSQVTMMFWYRQQPGQSLTLIATANQGSEATYESGFVIDKFPISRPNLTFSTLTVSNMSPEDSSIYLCSVEVLTGTLTWGKLFFGSGTQLSVL.

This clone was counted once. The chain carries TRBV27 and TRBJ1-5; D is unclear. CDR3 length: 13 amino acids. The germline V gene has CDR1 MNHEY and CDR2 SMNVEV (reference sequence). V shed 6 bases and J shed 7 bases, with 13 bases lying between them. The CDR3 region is CASSPSPGQPQHF. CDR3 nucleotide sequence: TGTGCCAGCAGCCCCTCCCCGGGGCAGCCCCAGCATTTT.

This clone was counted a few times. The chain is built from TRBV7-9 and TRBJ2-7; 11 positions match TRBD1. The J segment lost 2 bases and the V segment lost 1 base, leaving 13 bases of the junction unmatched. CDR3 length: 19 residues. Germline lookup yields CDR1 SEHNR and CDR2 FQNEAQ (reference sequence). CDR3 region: CASSLGSGQGALTTYEQYF. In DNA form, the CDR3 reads TGTGCCAGCAGCTTAGGCTCCGGACAGGGGGCCCTAACCACCTACGAGCAGTACTTC.

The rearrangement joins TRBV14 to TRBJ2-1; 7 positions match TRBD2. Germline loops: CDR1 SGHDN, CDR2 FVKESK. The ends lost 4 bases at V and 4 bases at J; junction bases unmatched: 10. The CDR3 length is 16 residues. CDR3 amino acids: CASSPWEGSSYNEQFF. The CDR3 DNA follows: TGTGCCAGCAGCCCGTGGGAGGGCTCCTCTTACAATGAGCAGTTCTTC.

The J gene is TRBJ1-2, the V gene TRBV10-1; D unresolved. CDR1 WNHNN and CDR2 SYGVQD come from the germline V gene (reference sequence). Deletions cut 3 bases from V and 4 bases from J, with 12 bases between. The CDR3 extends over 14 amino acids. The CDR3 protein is CASSDKASGYGYTF. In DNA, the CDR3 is TGCGCCAGCAGTGATAAGGCCTCGGGCTATGGCTACACCTTC.

The CDR3 is CASSLDSSYNEQFF. CDR3 coding DNA: TGTGCCAGCAGCCTAGACAGCTCCTACAATGAGCAGTTCTTC. This chain links TRBV9 with TRBJ2-1; tentative D call: TRBD1 (5 bases). Germline CDR1 reads SGDLS; CDR2 reads YYNGEE. The CDR3 has 14 residues. Between the trimmed V and J ends, which lost 4 bases and 0 bases, there was a span of 8 bases.